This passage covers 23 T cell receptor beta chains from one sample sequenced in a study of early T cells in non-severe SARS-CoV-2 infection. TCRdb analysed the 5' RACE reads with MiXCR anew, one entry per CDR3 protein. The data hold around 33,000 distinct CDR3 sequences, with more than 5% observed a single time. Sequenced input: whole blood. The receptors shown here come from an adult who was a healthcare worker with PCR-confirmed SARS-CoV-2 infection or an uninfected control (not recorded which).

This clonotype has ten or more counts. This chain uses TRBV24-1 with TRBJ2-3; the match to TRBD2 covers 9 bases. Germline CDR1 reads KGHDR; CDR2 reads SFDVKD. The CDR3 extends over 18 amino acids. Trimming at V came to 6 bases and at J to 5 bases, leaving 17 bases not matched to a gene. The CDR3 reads CATSTSPGASGAGDTQYF. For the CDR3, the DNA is TGTGCCACCAGTACTAGCCCCGGGGCTAGCGGGGCCGGAGATACGCAGTATTTT.

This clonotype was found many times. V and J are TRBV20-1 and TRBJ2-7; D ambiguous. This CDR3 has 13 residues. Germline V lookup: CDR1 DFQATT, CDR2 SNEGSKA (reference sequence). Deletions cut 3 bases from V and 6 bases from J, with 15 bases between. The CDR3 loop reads CSASEPGKGEQYF. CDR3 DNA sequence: TGCAGTGCTAGCGAACCGGGTAAGGGCGAGCAGTACTTC.

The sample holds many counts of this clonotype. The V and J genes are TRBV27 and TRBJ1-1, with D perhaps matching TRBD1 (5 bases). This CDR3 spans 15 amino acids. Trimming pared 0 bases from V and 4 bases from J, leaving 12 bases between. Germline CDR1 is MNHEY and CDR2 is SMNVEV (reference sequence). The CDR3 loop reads CASSLSGPGGTEAFF. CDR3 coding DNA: TGTGCCAGCAGTTTATCAGGACCGGGGGGCACTGAAGCTTTCTTT.

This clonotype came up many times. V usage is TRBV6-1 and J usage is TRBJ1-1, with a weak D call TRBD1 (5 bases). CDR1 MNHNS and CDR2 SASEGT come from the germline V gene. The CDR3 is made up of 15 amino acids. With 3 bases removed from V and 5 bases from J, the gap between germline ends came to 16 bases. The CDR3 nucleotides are TGTGCCAGCAGTGAGGAGGGACGGTCATGGACTGAAGCTTTCTTT. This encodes CASSEEGRSWTEAFF.

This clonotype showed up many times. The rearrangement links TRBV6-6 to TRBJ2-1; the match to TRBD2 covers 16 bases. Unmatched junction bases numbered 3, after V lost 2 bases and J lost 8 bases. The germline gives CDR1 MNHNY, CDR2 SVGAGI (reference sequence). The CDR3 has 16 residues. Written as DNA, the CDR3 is TGTGCCAGCAGTTACCCTGGGACTAGCGGGAGGGATGAGCAGTTCTTC. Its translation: CASSYPGTSGRDEQFF.

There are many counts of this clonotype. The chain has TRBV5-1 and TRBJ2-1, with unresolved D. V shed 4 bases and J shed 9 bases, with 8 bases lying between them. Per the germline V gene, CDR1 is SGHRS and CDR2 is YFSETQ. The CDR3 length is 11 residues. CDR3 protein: CASSARGEQFF. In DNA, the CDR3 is TGCGCCAGCAGCGCGAGAGGTGAGCAGTTCTTC.

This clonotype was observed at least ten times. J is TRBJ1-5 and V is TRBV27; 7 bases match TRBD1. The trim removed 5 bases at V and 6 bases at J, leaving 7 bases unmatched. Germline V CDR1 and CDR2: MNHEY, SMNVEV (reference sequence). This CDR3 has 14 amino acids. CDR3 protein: CASSPRTGFQPQHF. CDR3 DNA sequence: TGTGCCAGCAGTCCCCGGACAGGTTTTCAGCCCCAGCATTTT.

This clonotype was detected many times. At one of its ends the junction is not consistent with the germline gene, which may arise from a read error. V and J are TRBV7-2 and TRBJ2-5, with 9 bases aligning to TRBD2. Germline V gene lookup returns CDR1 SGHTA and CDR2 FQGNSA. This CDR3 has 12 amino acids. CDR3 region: CASSLAGETQYF. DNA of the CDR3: TGTGCCAGCAGTTTAGCGGGAGAAACCCAGTACTTC.

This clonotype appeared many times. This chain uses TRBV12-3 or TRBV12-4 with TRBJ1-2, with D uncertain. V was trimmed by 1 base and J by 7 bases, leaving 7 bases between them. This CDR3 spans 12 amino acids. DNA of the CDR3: TGTGCCAGCAGTTTAGGGTGGAGTGGCTACACCTTC. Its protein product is CASSLGWSGYTF.

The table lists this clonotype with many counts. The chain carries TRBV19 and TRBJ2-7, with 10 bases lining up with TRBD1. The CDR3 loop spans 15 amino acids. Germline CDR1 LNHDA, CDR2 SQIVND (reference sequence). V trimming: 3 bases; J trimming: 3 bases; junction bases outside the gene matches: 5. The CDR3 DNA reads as TGTGCCAGTAGTATCTCCGGGACAGGGGACTACGAGCAGTACTTC. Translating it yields CASSISGTGDYEQYF.

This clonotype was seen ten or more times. The CDR3 coding sequence is TGTGCCAGCAGCGTAGCAGATCTCACAGATACGCAGTATTTT. As protein: CASSVADLTDTQYF. V and J are TRBV9 and TRBJ2-3, with D unresolved. V lost 0 bases and J lost 2, with 7 bases in between. Germline lookup yields CDR1 SGDLS and CDR2 YYNGEE. The CDR3 spans 14 residues.

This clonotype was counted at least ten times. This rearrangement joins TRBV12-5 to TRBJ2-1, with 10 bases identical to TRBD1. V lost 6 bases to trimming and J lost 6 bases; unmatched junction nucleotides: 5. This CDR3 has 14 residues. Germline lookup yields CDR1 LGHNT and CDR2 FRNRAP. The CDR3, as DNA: TGTGCTAGTGGAGGGACAGGGGCTCCCAATGAGCAGTTCTTC. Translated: CASGGTGAPNEQFF.

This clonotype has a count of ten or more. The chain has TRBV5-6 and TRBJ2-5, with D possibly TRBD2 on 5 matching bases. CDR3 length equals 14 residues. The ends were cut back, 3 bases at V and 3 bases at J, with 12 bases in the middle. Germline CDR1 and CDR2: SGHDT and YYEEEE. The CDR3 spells CASSSLVWEETQYF. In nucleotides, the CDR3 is TGTGCCAGCAGCTCACTAGTATGGGAAGAGACCCAGTACTTC.

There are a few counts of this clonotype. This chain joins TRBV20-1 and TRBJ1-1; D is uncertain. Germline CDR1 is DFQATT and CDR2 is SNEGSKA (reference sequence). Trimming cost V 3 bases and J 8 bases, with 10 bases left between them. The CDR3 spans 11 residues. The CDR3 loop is CSASPLVEAFF. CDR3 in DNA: TGCAGTGCTAGCCCCTTGGTAGAAGCTTTCTTT.

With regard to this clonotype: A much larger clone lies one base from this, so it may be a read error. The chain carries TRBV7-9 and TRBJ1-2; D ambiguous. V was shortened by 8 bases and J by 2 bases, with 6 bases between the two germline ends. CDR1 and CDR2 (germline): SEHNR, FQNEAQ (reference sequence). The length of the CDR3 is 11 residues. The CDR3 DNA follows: TGTGCCAGCTGGGTAAACTATGGCTACACCTTC. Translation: CASWVNYGYTF. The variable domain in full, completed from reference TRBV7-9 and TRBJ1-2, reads DTGVSQNPRHKITKRGQNVTFRCDPISEHNRLYWYRQTLGQGPEFLTYFQNEAQLEKSRLLSDRFSAERPKGSFSTLEIQRTEQGDSAMYLCASWVNYGYTFGSGTRLTVV.

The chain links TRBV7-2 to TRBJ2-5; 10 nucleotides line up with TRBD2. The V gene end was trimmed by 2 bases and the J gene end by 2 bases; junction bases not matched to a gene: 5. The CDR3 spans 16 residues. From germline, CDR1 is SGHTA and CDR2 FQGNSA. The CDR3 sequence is CASSLPGLARQETQYF. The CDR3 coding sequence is TGTGCCAGCAGCTTACCGGGACTAGCGAGGCAAGAGACCCAGTACTTC.

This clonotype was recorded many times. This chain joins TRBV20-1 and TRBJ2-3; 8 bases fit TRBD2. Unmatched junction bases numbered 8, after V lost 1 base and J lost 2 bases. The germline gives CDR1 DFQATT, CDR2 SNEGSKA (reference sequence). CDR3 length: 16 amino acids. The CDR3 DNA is TGCAGTGCTAGAGGAGGTGCGGGGGGTTCCACAGATACGCAGTATTTT. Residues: CSARGGAGGSTDTQYF.

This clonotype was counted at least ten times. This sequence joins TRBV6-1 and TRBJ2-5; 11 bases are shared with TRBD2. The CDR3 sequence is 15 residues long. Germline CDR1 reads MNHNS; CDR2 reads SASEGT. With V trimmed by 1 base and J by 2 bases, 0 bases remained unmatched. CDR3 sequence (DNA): TGTGCCAGCAGTGAAGTAGCGGGGGGGCAAGAGACCCAGTACTTC. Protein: CASSEVAGGQETQYF.

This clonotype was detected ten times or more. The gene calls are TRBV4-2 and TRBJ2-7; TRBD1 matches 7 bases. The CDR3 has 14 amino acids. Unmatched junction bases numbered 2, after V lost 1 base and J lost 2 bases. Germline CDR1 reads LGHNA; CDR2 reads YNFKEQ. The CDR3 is CASSQGQGTYEQYF. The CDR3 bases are TGTGCCAGCAGCCAAGGACAGGGTACCTACGAGCAGTACTTC.

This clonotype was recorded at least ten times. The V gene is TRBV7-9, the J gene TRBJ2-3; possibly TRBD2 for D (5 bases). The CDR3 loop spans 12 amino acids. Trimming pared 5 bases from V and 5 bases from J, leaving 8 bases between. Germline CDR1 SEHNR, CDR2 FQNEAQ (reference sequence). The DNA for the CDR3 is TGTGCCAGCAGCCCAGGAGGAGATACGCAGTATTTT. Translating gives CASSPGGDTQYF.

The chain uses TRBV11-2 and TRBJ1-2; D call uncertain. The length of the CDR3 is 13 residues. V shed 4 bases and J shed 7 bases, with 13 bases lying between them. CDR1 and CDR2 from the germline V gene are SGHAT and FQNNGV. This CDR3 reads CASSSSREIGYTF. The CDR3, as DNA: TGTGCCAGCAGCTCATCCCGGGAGATTGGCTACACCTTC.

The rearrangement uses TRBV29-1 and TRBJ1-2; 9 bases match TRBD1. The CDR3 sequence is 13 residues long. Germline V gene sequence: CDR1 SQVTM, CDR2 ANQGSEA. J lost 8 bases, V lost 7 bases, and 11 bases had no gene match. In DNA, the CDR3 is TGCAGCGGGATCGGACAGGGGAGGTCGGGCTACACCTTC. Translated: CSGIGQGRSGYTF. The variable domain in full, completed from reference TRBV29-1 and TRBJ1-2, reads SAVISQKPSRDICQRGTSLTIQCQVDSQVTMMFWYRQQPGQSLTLIATANQGSEATYESGFVIDKFPISRPNLTFSTLTVSNMSPEDSSIYLCSGIGQGRSGYTFGSGTRLTVV.

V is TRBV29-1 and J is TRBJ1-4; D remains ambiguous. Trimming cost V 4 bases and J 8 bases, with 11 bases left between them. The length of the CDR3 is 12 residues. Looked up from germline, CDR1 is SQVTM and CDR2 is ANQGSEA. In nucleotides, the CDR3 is TGCAGCGTTGCTGAGGTTAGCGAAAAACTGTTTTTT. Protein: CSVAEVSEKLFF.